This TCR beta chain was profiled in a study of blood T cell repertoires in COVID-19. Study details: Sites across the United States, Italy and Spain contributed samples from acute and convalescent COVID-19. In each case, the material was cDNA or gDNA derived from T cells, B-cell-depleted T cells, or PBMCs.

Original methodology: Researchers report that nucleated cell counts were estimated from reference gene primer amplification. TCRdb keeps only in-frame clones here, not all; method: immunoSEQ multiplex PCR. V and J calls and clone size follow that table, whereas D and trimming were derived from the DNA. This table has 95,000 to 150,000 clones, approximately 85% appearing once. The CDR3 loop spans 14 amino acids. Trimming removed 4 bases at V and 3 bases at J, with 10 bases between. Germline loops: CDR1 MNHEY, CDR2 SVGAGI. Input material: peripheral blood. The sequence was obtained from a woman of 80 years or more with acute or convalescent COVID-19. The rearrangement joins TRBV6-5 to TRBJ1-5, with D perhaps matching TRBD1 (6 bases). The CDR3 region is CASSWDNNNQPQHF. Here the CDR3 DNA reads TGTGCCAGCAGTTGGGACAACAACAATCAGCCCCAGCATTTT.